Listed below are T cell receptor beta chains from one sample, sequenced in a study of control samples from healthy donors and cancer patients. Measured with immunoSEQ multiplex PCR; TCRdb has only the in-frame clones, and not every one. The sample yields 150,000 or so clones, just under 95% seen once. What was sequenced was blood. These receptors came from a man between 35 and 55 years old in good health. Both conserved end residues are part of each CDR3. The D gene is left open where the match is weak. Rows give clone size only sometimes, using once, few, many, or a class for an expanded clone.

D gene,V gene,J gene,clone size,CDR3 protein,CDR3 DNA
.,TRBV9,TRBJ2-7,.,CASSPGGTSRLGQYF,TGTGCCAGCAGCCCCGGCGGGACTTCTAGGCTCGGGCAGTACTTC
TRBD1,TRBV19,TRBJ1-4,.,CASSEGTGKEKLFF,TGTGCCAGTAGTGAAGGGACAGGTAAAGAAAAACTGTTTTTT
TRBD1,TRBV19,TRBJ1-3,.,CASGSGGMFGNTIYF,TGTGCCAGTGGCTCAGGGGGTATGTTTGGAAACACCATATATTTT
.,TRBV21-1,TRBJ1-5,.,CASSLRSRTTGCNQPQHF,TGTGCCAGCAGCCTCCGGAGTAGGACCACGGGTTGCAATCAGCCCCAGCATTTT
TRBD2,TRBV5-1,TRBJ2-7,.,CASSFGGFYEQYF,TGCGCCAGCAGCTTCGGGGGGTTCTACGAGCAGTACTTC
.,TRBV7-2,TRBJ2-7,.,CASSLLAPGDEQYF,TGTGCCAGCAGCTTACTCGCGCCCGGGGACGAGCAGTACTTC
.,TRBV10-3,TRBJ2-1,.,CAISERDSDNEQFF,TGTGCCATCAGTGAGCGGGACTCCGACAATGAGCAGTTCTTC
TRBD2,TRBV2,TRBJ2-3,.,CASSEAGGFSTDTQYF,TGTGCCAGCAGTGAAGCGGGGGGGTTTAGCACAGATACGCAGTATTTT
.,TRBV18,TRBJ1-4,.,CASSGRPNEKLFF,TGTGCCAGCTCAGGGCGTCCCAATGAAAAACTGTTTTTT
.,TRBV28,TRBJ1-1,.,CASSLRHRTEAFF,TGTGCCAGCAGTTTAAGGCACCGCACTGAAGCTTTCTTT
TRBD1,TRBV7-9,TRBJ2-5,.,CASSPRGRQGQETQYF,TGTGCCAGCAGCCCCAGAGGTAGACAGGGCCAAGAGACCCAGTACTTC
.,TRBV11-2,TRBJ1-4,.,CASSLDPYRPNEKLFF,TGTGCCAGCAGCTTAGATCCTTACAGGCCCAATGAAAAACTGTTTTTT
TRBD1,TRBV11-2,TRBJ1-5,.,CASSSFPGQSKSNQPQHF,TGTGCCAGCAGCTCATTTCCGGGACAGAGTAAGAGCAATCAGCCCCAGCATTTT
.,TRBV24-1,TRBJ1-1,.,CAAQPEAFF,TGTGCCGCCCAACCTGAAGCTTTCTTT
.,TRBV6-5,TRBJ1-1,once,CASSYTRTVEAFF,TGTGCCAGCAGTTACACTAGGACAGTTGAAGCTTTCTTT
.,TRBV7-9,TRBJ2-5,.,CASSSYQETQYF,TGTGCCAGCAGCTCGTACCAAGAGACCCAGTACTTC
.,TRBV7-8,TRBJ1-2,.,CASSSTSPYGYTF,TGTGCCAGCAGCTCAACCAGTCCCTATGGCTACACCTTC
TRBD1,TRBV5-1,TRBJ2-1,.,CASSLAGQTYNEQFF,TGCGCCAGCAGCTTGGCGGGACAGACTTACAATGAGCAGTTCTTC
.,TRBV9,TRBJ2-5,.,CASSVRETQYF,TGTGCCAGCAGCGTAAGGGAGACCCAGTACTTC
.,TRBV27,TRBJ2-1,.,CATIEGAGSSYNEQFF,TGTGCCACCATCGAGGGTGCTGGGAGCTCCTACAATGAGCAGTTCTTC
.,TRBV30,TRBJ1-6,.,CAWSHGRGDSPLHF,TGTGCCTGGAGCCACGGCAGGGGCGATTCACCCCTCCACTTT
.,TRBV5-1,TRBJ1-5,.,CASSLAGEAQPQHF,TGCGCCAGCAGCTTGGCCGGTGAGGCACAGCCCCAGCATTTT
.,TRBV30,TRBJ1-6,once,CAWSVHSSYNSPLHF,TGTGCCTGGAGTGTGCATAGCTCCTATAATTCACCCCTCCACTTT
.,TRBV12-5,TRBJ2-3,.,CASGARAGDLTDTQYF,TGTGCTAGTGGCGCACGGGCTGGGGATCTCACAGATACGCAGTATTTT
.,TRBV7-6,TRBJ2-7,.,CASSLDIGGEQYF,TGTGCCAGCAGCTTAGATATCGGGGGCGAGCAGTACTTC
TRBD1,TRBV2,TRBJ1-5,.,CASRQGAGQPQHF,TGTGCCAGTCGACAGGGGGCAGGTCAGCCCCAGCATTTT
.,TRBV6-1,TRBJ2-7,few,CASSDHEQYF,TGTGCCAGCAGTGACCACGAGCAGTACTTC
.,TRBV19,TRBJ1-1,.,CASSPSTLLAEAFF,TGTGCCAGTAGTCCCTCGACATTGTTGGCTGAAGCTTTCTTT
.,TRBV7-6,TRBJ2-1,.,CASSTTLGNEQFF,TGTGCCAGCAGCACCACGCTCGGCAATGAGCAGTTCTTC
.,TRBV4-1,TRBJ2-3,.,CASSQDRPDRSRPDTQYF,TGCGCCAGCAGCCAAGATCGCCCCGACAGGAGCAGACCAGATACGCAGTATTTT
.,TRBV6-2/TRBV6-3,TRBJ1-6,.,CASSYAAGKNSPLHF,TGTGCCAGCAGTTACGCGGCAGGGAAGAATTCACCCCTCCACTTT
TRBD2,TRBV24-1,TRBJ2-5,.,CATSVTSGGTETQYF,TGTGCCACCAGTGTGACTAGCGGGGGGACAGAGACCCAGTACTTC
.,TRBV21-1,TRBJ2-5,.,CASSKGDPEETQYF,TGTGCCAGCAGCAAAGGGGACCCGGAAGAGACCCAGTACTTC
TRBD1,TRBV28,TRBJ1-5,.,CASSSRQGFSNQPQHF,TGTGCCAGCAGTTCCAGACAGGGGTTTAGCAATCAGCCCCAGCATTTT
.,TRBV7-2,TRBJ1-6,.,CASSPRRGRGFPPLHF,TGTGCCAGCAGCCCGAGAAGGGGCCGAGGATTCCCACCCCTCCACTTT
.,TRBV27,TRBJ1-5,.,CASSSGVGSNQPQHF,TGTGCCAGCAGTTCGGGGGTAGGGAGCAATCAGCCCCAGCATTTT
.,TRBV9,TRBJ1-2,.,CASSVGGLSYGYTF,TGTGCCAGCAGCGTGGGGGGGCTGAGCTATGGCTACACCTTC
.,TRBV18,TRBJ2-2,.,CASSPPRSPGTGELFF,TGTGCCAGCTCACCACCTCGGAGTCCAGGCACCGGGGAGCTGTTTTTT
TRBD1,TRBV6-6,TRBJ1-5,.,CASSIQGYNQPQHF,TGTGCCAGCAGTATACAGGGGTACAATCAGCCCCAGCATTTT
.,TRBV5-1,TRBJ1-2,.,CASSLGLQSYGYTF,TGCGCCAGCAGCTTGGGACTGCAGTCCTATGGCTACACCTTC
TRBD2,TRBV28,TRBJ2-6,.,CASSWEGSRAGANVLTF,TGTGCCAGCAGCTGGGAGGGCTCCCGGGCTGGGGCCAACGTCCTGACTTTC
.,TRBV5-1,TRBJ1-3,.,CASSLGSGNTIYF,TGCGCCAGCAGCTTAGGTTCGGGAAACACCATATATTTT
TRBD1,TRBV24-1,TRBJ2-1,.,CATSDQDRGGEQFF,TGTGCCACCAGTGATCAGGACAGGGGCGGTGAGCAGTTCTTC
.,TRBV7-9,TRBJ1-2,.,CASSPSNGAGGYTF,TGTGCCAGCAGCCCCTCTAACGGGGCTGGTGGCTACACCTTC
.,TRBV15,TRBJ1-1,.,CATRAWNTEAFF,TGTGCCACCAGAGCGTGGAACACTGAAGCTTTCTTT
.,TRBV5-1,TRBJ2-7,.,CASSLSGYEQYF,TGCGCCAGCAGCTTGAGTGGCTACGAGCAGTACTTC
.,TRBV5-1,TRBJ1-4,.,CASTYGHAATNEKLFF,TGCGCCAGCACCTACGGACACGCTGCAACTAATGAAAAACTGTTTTTT
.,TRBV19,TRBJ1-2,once,CASSISQGPSWGYTF,TGTGCCAGTAGTATTTCCCAGGGTCCATCGTGGGGCTACACCTTC
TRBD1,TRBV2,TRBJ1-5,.,CASSDRGLLNQPQHF,TGTGCCAGCAGTGACAGGGGGCTCCTCAATCAGCCCCAGCATTTT
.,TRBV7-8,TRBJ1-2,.,CASSTHLRTLTF,TGTGCCAGCAGCACACACTTAAGGACTCTCACCTTC
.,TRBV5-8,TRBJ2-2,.,CASSFLGRTNTGELFF,TGTGCCAGCAGCTTTTTGGGGCGAACGAACACCGGGGAGCTGTTTTTT